This T cell receptor (beta chain) is from a study of early T cells in non-severe SARS-CoV-2 infection. Across the study: Sequencing used unsorted whole-blood bulk RNA, so chains lack pairing.

This clonotype was seen a few times. Its matching antigen is unknown. Study results and limitations: VDJdb-based annotation leaned toward anti-spike CD8 responses and missed private and CD4 specificities.

Unique molecular identifiers (one per individual cDNA molecule) were attached. TCRdb reanalysed the 5' RACE reads using MiXCR and keeps one entry per CDR3 protein. The sample consists of approximately 73,000 distinct CDR3 sequences, approximately 10% of them appearing once. V was trimmed by 2 bases and J by 3 bases, leaving 10 bases between them. This CDR3 contains 14 residues. Germline V gene lookup returns CDR1 SGHAT and CDR2 FQNNGV. The V call is TRBV11-2, the J call TRBJ1-2, with D possibly being TRBD1 (6 bases). The sequenced sample was whole blood. This TCR was sampled from an adult who was a healthcare worker with PCR-confirmed SARS-CoV-2 infection or an uninfected control (not recorded which). CDR3 amino acids: CASSLTGGYYGYTF. The CDR3 nucleotides are TGTGCCAGCAGCTTAACTGGGGGCTACTATGGCTACACCTTC.